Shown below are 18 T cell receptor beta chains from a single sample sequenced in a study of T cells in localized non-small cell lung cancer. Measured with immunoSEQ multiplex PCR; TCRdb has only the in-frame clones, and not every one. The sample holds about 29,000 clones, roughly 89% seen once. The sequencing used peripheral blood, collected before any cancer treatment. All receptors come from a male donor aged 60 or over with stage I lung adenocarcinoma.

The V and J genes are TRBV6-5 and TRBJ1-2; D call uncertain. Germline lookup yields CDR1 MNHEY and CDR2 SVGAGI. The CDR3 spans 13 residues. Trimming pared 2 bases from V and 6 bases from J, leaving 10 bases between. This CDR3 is CASSYDRGNGYTF. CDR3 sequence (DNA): TGTGCCAGCAGTTACGATCGGGGTAATGGCTACACCTTC.

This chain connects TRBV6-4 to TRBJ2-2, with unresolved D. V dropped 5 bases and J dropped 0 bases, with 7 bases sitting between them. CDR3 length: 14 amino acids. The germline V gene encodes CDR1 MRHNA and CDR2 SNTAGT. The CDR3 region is CASSSGSNTGELFF. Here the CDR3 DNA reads TGTGCCAGCAGTAGTGGGTCGAACACCGGGGAGCTGTTTTTT.

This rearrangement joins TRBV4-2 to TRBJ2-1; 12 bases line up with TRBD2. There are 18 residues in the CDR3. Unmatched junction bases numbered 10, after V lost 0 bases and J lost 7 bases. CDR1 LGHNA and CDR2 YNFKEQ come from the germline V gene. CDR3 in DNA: TGTGCCAGCAGCCAAGATACTAGCGGGGGGTTTATACGGAATGAGCAGTTCTTC. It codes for CASSQDTSGGFIRNEQFF.

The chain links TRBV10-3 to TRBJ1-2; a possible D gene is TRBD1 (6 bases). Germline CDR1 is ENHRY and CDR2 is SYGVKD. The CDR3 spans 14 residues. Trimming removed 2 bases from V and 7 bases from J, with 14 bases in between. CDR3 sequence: CAISERGGEVGYTF. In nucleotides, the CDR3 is TGTGCCATCAGTGAGAGGGGGGGCGAAGTTGGCTACACCTTC.

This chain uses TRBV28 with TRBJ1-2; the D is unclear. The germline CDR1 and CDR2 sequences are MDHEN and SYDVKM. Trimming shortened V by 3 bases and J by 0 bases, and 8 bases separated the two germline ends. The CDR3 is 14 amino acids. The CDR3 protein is CASSFYSSNYGYTF. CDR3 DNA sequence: TGTGCCAGCAGTTTTTACTCCTCTAACTATGGCTACACCTTC.

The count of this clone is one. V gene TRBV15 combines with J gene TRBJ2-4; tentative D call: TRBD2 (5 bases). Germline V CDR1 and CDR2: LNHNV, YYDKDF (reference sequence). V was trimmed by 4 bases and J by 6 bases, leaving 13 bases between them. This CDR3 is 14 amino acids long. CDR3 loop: CATSTRSAGNIQYF. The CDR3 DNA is TGTGCCACCAGCACCAGGAGCGCGGGAAACATTCAGTACTTC.

The CDR3 bases are TGTGCCAGCTCCCCAGACAGCTCTGGGGCCAACGTCCTGACTTTC. This encodes CASSPDSSGANVLTF. The chain uses TRBV18 and TRBJ2-6; possible D gene TRBD1, 5 bases. The CDR3 totals 15 residues. Germline lookup yields CDR1 KGHSH and CDR2 LQKENI. Trimming removed 6 bases at V and 0 bases at J, with 9 bases between.

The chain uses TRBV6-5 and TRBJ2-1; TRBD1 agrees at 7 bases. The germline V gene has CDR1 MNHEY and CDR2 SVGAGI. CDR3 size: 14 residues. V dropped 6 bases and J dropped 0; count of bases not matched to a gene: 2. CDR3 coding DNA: TGTGCCAGCAGAAGGGACAGCTCCTACAATGAGCAGTTCTTC. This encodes CASRRDSSYNEQFF.

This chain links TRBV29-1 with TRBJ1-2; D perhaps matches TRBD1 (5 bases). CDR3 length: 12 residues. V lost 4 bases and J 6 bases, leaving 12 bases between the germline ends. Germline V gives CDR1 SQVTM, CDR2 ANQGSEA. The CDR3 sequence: CSVVRETDGYTF. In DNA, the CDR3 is TGCAGCGTTGTCCGCGAGACAGATGGCTACACCTTC.

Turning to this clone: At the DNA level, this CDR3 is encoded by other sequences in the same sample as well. The CDR3 protein is CASSPQGDTEAFF. Here the CDR3 DNA reads TGTGCCAGCAGCCCCCAGGGAGACACTGAAGCTTTCTTT. The V gene is TRBV7-2, the J gene TRBJ1-1; perhaps TRBD1 as D (5 bases). The CDR3 consists of 13 residues. Germline V gene sequence: CDR1 SGHTA, CDR2 FQGNSA. V was shortened by 5 bases and J by 3 bases, with 10 bases between the two germline ends.

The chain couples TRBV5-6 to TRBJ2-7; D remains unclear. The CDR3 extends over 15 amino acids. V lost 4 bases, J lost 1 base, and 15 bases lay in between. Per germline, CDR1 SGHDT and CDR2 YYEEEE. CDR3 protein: CASSRPQGSSYEQYF. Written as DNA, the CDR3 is TGTGCCAGCAGCCGCCCACAAGGCAGTTCCTACGAGCAGTACTTC.

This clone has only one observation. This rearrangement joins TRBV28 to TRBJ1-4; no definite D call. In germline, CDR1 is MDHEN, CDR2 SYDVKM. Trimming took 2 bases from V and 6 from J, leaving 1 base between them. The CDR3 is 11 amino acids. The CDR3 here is CASSLHEKLFF. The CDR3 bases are TGTGCCAGCAGTTTACATGAAAAACTGTTTTTT. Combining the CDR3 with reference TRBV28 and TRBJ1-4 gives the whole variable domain DVKVTQSSRYLVKRTGEKVFLECVQDMDHENMFWYRQDPGLGLRLIYFSYDVKMKEKGDIPEGYSVSREKKERFSLILESASTNQTSMYLCASSLHEKLFFGSGTQLSVL.

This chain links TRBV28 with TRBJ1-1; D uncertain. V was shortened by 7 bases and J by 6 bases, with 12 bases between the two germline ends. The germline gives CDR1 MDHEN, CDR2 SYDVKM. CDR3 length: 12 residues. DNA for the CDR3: TGTGCCAGCACCGGTACAACACCTGAAGCTTTCTTT. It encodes CASTGTTPEAFF.

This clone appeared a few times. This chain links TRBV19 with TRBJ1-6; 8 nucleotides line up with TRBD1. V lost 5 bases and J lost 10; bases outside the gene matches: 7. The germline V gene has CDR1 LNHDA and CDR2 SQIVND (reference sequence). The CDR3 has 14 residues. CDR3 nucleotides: TGTGCCAGTAGTGAGGGACAGGAGTCGTCACCCCTCCACTTT. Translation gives CASSEGQESSPLHF.

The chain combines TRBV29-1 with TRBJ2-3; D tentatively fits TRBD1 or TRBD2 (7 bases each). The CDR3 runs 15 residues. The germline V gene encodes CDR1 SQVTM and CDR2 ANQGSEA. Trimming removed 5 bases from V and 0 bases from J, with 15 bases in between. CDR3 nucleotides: TGCAGCGTTATTACAGGGGACTATAGCACAGATACGCAGTATTTT. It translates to CSVITGDYSTDTQYF.

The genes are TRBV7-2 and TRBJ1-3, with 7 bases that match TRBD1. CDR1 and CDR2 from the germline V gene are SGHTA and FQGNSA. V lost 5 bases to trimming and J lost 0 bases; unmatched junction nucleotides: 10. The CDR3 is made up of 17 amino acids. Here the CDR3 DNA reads TGTGCCAGCAGCCGACCGGGGGGACAGTTCTCTGGAAACACCATATATTTT. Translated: CASSRPGGQFSGNTIYF. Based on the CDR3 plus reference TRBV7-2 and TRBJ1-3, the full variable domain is GAGVSQSPSNKVTEKGKDVELRCDPISGHTALYWYRQSLGQGLEFLIYFQGNSAPDKSGLPSDRFSAERTGGSVSTLTIQRTQQEDSAVYLCASSRPGGQFSGNTIYFGEGSWLTVV.

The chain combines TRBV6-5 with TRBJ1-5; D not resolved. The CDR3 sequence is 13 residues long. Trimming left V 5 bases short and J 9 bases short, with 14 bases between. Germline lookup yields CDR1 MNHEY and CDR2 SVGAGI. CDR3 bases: TGTGCCAGCAGTGAGATCGGGAGGGTGCCCCAGCATTTT. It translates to CASSEIGRVPQHF.

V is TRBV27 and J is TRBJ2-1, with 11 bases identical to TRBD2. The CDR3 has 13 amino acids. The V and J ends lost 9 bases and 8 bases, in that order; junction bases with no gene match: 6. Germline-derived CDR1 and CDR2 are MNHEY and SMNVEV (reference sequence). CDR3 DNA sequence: TGTGCCAGTTCACTAGCGGGGGCCTATGAGCAGTTCTTC. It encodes CASSLAGAYEQFF.